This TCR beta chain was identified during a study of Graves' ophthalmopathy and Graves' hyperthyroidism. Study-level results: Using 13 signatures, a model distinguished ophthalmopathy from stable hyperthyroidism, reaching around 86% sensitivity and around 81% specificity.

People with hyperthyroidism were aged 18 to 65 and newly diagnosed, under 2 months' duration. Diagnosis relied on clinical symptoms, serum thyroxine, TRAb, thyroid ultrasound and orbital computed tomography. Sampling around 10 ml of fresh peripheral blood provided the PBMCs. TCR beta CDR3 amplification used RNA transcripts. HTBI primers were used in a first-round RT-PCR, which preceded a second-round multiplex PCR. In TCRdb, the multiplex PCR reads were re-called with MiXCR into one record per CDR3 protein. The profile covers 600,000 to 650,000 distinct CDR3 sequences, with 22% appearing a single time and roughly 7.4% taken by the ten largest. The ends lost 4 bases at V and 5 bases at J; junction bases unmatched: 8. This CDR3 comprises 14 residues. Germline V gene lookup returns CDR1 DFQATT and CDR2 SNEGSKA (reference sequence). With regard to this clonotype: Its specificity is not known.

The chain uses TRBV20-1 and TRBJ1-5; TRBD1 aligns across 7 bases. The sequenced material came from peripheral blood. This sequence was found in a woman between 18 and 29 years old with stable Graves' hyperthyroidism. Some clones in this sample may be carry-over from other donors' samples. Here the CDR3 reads CSATEGQAYQPQHF. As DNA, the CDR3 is TGCAGTGCTACCGAAGGACAGGCTTATCAGCCCCAGCATTTT.